The rows below give T cell receptor beta chains drawn from one sample of a study of blood T cells in healthy people across ages. From the 5' RACE reads, TCRdb called clonotypes with MiXCR, one entry per CDR3 protein. The data show over 700,000 distinct CDR3 sequences, around 25% seen once. The sample was also reused in another study, on T cells of mothers and their children.

The material sequenced was blood. These receptors came from a boy aged 10-17 years in good health. The CDR3 runs from the conserved cysteine through the conserved F or W.

cdr3_aa: CASSAGVQNTEAFF; v_call: TRBV5-1
cdr3_aa: CSVGGGDRKTQYF; v_call: TRBV29-1
cdr3_aa: CASSQDAATNTEAFF; v_call: TRBV4-1
cdr3_aa: CASSAGQGTADTQYF; v_call: TRBV19
cdr3_aa: CASSQVPSGYNEQFF; v_call: TRBV14
cdr3_aa: CASSRETGWNSPLHF; v_call: TRBV18
cdr3_aa: CASSQGDSGDATNEKLFF; v_call: TRBV4-3
cdr3_aa: CASSWDRVNEQYF; v_call: TRBV7-2
cdr3_aa: CASSLSGKGTDTQYF; v_call: TRBV12-3/TRBV12-4
cdr3_aa: CSASGGGDTQYF; v_call: TRBV20-1
cdr3_aa: CASCPSGGNYEQYF; v_call: TRBV28
cdr3_aa: CASSLVGPPLYF; v_call: TRBV13
cdr3_aa: CASSLGLGQRGTGLSGNTVYF; v_call: TRBV7-6
cdr3_aa: CASGGQGGIYEQYF; v_call: TRBV3-1
cdr3_aa: CASSYSVVPVHGNTGELFF; v_call: TRBV6-2/TRBV6-3
cdr3_aa: CSVEVDRGPPQETQYF; v_call: TRBV29-1
cdr3_aa: CASSLTPGTGMPPLHF; v_call: TRBV7-2